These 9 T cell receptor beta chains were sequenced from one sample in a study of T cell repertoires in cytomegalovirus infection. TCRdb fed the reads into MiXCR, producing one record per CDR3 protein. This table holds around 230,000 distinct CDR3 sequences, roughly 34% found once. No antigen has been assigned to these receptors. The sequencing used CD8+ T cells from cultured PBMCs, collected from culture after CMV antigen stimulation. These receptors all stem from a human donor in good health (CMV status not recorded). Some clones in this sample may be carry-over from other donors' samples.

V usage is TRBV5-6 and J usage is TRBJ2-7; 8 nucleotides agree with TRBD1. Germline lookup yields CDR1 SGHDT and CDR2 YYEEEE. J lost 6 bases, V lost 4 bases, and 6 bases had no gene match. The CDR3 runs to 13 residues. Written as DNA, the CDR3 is TGTGCCAGCAGCGGGACAGGTTGGCTCGAGCAGTACTTC. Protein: CASSGTGWLEQYF.

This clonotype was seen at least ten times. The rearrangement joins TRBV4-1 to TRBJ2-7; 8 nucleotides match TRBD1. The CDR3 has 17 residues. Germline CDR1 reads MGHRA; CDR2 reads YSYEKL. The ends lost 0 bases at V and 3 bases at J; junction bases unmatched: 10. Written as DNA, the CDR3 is TGCGCCAGCAGCCAAGACCAATTCCGGGACAGGAGCTACGAGCAGTACTTC. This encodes CASSQDQFRDRSYEQYF.

The DNA of the CDR3 is TGTGCCAGTAGTACCAACGGCCTCAGGGTGACTGAAGCTTTCTTT. Its protein is CASSTNGLRVTEAFF. The chain is built from TRBV19 and TRBJ1-1, with D tentatively TRBD1 (5 bases). V was pared by 4 bases and J by 5 bases, with 17 bases between. The length of the CDR3 is 15 residues. From germline, CDR1 is LNHDA and CDR2 SQIVND (reference sequence).

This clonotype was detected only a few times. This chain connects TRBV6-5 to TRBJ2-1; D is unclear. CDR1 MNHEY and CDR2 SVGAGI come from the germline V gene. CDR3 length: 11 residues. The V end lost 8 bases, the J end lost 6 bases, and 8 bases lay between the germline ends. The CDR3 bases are TGTGCCAGCGGCTATGGCAATGAGCAGTTCTTC. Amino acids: CASGYGNEQFF.

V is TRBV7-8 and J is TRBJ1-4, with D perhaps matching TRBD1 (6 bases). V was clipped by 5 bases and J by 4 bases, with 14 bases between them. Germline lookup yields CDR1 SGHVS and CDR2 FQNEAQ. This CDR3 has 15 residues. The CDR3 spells CASSLATGINEKLFF. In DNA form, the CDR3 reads TGTGCCAGCAGCCTGGCAACAGGGATTAATGAAAAACTGTTTTTT.

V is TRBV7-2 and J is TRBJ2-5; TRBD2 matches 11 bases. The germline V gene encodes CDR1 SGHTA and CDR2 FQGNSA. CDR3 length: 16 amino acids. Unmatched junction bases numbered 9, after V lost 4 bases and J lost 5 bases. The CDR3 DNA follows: TGTGCCAGCAGCTCCTTTAGCGGGGGGGTGGGGGAGACCCAGTACTTC. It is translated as CASSSFSGGVGETQYF.

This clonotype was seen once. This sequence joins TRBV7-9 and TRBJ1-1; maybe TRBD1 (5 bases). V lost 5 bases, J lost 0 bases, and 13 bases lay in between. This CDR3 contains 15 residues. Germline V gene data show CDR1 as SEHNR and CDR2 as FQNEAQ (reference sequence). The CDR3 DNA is TGTGCCAGCAGCGGGCAGGGAGTAATGAACACTGAAGCTTTCTTT. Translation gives CASSGQGVMNTEAFF.

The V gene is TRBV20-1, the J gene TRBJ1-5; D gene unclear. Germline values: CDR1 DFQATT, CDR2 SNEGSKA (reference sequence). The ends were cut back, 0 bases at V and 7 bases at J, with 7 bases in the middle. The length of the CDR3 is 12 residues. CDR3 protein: CSARDEGQPQHF. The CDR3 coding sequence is TGCAGTGCTAGAGATGAGGGACAGCCCCAGCATTTT.

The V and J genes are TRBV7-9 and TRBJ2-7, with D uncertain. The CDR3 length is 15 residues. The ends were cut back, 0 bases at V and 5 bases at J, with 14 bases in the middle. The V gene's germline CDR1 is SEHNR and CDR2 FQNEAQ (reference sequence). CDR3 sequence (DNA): TGTGCCAGCAGCTTAGCGGGAAGTTCTGCAAACGAGCAGTACTTC. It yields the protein CASSLAGSSANEQYF.